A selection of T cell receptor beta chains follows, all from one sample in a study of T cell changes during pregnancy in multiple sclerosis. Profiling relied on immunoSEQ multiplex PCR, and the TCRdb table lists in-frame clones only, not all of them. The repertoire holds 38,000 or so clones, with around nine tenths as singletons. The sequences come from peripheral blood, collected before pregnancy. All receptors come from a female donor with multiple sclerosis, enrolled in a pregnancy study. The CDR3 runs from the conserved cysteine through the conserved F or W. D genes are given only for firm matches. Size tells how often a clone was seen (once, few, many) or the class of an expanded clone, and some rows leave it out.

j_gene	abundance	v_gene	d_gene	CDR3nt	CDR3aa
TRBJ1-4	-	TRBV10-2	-	TGCGCCACCTCGTCTAACGGGAGGGAAAAACTGTTTTTT	CATSSNGREKLFF
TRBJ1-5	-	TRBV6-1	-	TGTGCCAGCAGTGTTGGGGCCAACATGGGGAATCAGCCCCAGCATTTT	CASSVGANMGNQPQHF
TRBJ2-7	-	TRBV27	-	TGTGCCAGCAGTTTATCCTCGGGGGAGACCTCCTACGAGCAGTACTTC	CASSLSSGETSYEQYF
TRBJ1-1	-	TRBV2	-	TGTGCCAGCAGTTCCGGGAATCGTAACACTGAAGCTTTCTTT	CASSSGNRNTEAFF
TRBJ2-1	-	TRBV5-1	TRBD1	TGCGCCAGCAGCCGAGGACAGGGGGCGAATGAGCAGTTCTTC	CASSRGQGANEQFF
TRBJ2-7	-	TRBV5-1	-	TGCGCCAGCAGCCCTGGTGTGAGGTACCCTGGGGAGCAGTACTTC	CASSPGVRYPGEQYF
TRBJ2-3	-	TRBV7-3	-	TGTGCCAGCAGCTGGACGCGGAGGACTCGCCCTAGCACAGATACGCAGTATTTT	CASSWTRRTRPSTDTQYF
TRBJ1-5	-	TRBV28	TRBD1	TGTGCCAGCAGTTCCATTGGGACAGGGTGGGGTCAGCCCCAGCATTTT	CASSSIGTGWGQPQHF
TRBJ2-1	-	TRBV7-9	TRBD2	TGTGCCAGCAGCTATCGGGCTAGCGGTGTCCTGCTCAATGAGCAGTTCTTC	CASSYRASGVLLNEQFF
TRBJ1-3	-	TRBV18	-	TGTGCCAGCTCACCATTCTGGCCCTCTGGAAACACCATATATTTT	CASSPFWPSGNTIYF
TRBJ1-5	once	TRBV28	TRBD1	TGTGCCAGCAGGACGGGACAGGGTTTGAATCAGCCCCAGCATTTT	CASRTGQGLNQPQHF
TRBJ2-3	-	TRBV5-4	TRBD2	TGTGCCAGCAGCTTGTCCGCGACTAGCGGGAAGCGCACAGATACGCAGTATTTT	CASSLSATSGKRTDTQYF
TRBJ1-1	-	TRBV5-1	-	TGCGCCAGCAGCTTTCTCCAGGCTGGGGCAACGAACACTGAAGCTTTCTTT	CASSFLQAGATNTEAFF
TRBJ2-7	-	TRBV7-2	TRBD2	TGTGCCAGCAGCTTAGCTAGCGGGTCCTACGAGCAGTACTTC	CASSLASGSYEQYF
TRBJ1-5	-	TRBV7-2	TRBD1	TGTGCCAGCAGGCGGACAGGGCTCAATCAGCCCCAGCATTTT	CASRRTGLNQPQHF
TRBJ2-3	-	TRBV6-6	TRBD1	TGTGCCAGCAGCCACGGGGACAGTACAGATACGCAGTATTTT	CASSHGDSTDTQYF
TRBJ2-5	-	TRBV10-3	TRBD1	TGTGCCATCAGTGAAGGGACAGGGGTGGAGGAGACCCAGTACTTC	CAISEGTGVEETQYF
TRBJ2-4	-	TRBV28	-	TGTGCCAGCAGTTCCAACCTGGGACTAGCCAAAAACATTCAGTACTTC	CASSSNLGLAKNIQYF
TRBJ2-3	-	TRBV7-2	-	TGTGCCAGCAGCTTAGATAGTTTGAAAGATACGCAGTATTTT	CASSLDSLKDTQYF
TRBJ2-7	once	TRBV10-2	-	TGCGCCAGCAGTGGATCATTGAGCTACGAGCAGTACTTC	CASSGSLSYEQYF
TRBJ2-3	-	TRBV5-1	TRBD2	TGCGCCAGCAGCCAGGGGGACGGACTAGCGGTCACAGATACGCAGTATTTT	CASSQGDGLAVTDTQYF
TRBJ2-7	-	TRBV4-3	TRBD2	TGCGCCAGCAGCCAAGGGCTTCTAGCGGGGTCCTACGAGCAGTACTTC	CASSQGLLAGSYEQYF
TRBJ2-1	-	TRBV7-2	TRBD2	TGTGCCAGCAGCTTGCATCTGGCGGGAGCCAATGAGCAGTTCTTC	CASSLHLAGANEQFF
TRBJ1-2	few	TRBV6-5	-	TGTGCCAGCAGACTAGGACAGCAGTATGGCTACACCTTC	CASRLGQQYGYTF
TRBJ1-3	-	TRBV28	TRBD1	TGTGCCAGCAGTCCAGGACAGGGGTACTCTGGAAACACCATATATTTT	CASSPGQGYSGNTIYF
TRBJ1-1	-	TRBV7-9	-	TGTGCCAGCAGCCTCACCGACAGTGGGACTGAAGCTTTCTTT	CASSLTDSGTEAFF
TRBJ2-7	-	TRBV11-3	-	TGTGCCAGCAGCTTAGAGACAGGTGGCGAGCAGTACTTC	CASSLETGGEQYF
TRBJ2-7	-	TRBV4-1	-	TGCGCCAGCAGCCAACTCTCCGGACTCTTCTACGAGCAGTACTTC	CASSQLSGLFYEQYF
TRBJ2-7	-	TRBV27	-	TGTGCCAGCAGTTTGGGCAGGCTCGCCGAGCAGTACTTC	CASSLGRLAEQYF
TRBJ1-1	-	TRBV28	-	TGTGCCAGCATCCTAAACGGGGGTTCAGGTCGGACTGAAGCTTTCTTT	CASILNGGSGRTEAFF
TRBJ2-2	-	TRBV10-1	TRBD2	TGCGCCAGCAGAGCGGGATCGGACACCGGGGAGCTGTTTTTT	CASRAGSDTGELFF
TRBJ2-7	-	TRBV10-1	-	TGCGCCAGCAGTGATGTAAGGAGAGAGCAGTACTTC	CASSDVRREQYF
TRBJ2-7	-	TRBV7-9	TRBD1	TGTGCCAGCGCACCGGGACAGGGCTACGAGCAGTACTTC	CASAPGQGYEQYF
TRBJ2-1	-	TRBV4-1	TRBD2	TGCGCCAGCAGCCACTACATAGCGGGAGGCAATGAGCAGTTCTTC	CASSHYIAGGNEQFF
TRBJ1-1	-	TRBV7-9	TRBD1	TGTGCCAGCAGCTTATTTAGGAATTGGGACAGGGGCTCTGAAGCTTTCTTT	CASSLFRNWDRGSEAFF
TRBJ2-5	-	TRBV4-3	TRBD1	TGCGCCAGCAGCCTCGGGACAGGGTTACGAGAGACCCAGTACTTC	CASSLGTGLRETQYF
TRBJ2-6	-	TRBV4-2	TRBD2	TGTGCCAGCAGGCCCGGGACTACCTACTCTGGGGCCAACGTCCTGACTTTC	CASRPGTTYSGANVLTF
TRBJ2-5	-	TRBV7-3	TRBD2	TGTGCCAGCAGCTTCGGGACTAGCGGCCCAGAGACCCAGTACTTC	CASSFGTSGPETQYF
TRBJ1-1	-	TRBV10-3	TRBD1	TGTGCCATCAGTGCCGACAGGGAGACTGAAGCTTTCTTT	CAISADRETEAFF
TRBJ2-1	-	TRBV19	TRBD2	TGTGCCAGTAGTATAGCAGCGGGATTAATCAATGAGCAGTTCTTC	CASSIAAGLINEQFF
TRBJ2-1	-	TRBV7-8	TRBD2	TGTGCCAGCAGCCCCGTTTTCGGACTAGCGGGAGCCCCGGAGTCCAATGAGCAGTTCTTC	CASSPVFGLAGAPESNEQFF